Each of the 13 T cell receptor beta chains below was sequenced from the same sample in a study of OX40 agonist ivuxolimab in advanced cancers. The table came from immunoSEQ multiplex PCR; TCRdb's copy has only in-frame clones and leaves some out. This sample has some 110,000 clones; about 94% occur once, and the top ten carry more than 0.15%. The source was CD4+ or CD8+ T cells sorted from blood, collected in a trial of the OX40 agonist ivuxolimab. These receptors were obtained from an adult with an advanced solid tumor such as melanoma, head and neck, liver or kidney cancer.

V is TRBV28 and J is TRBJ1-2; 9 nucleotides agree with TRBD1. With 4 bases clipped from V and 8 bases from J, the junction kept 11 bases outside the gene matches. Germline-derived CDR1 and CDR2 are MDHEN and SYDVKM. The CDR3 is made up of 15 amino acids. The CDR3 DNA follows: TGTGCCAGCAGTTCTCCGGGACAGGGTTTGGGAGGCTACACCTTC. Amino acid sequence: CASSSPGQGLGGYTF.

The V and J genes are TRBV7-3 and TRBJ2-7; no clear D. Germline V gene lookup returns CDR1 SGHTA and CDR2 FQGTGA. V dropped 2 bases and J dropped 3 bases, with 11 bases sitting between them. The length of the CDR3 is 14 residues. The CDR3 spells CASSLLGRGYEQYF. The CDR3 DNA reads as TGTGCCAGCAGCTTACTCGGCCGTGGCTACGAGCAGTACTTC. The full variable domain, rest sourced from reference TRBV7-3 and TRBJ2-7, is GAGVSQTPSNKVTEKGKYVELRCDPISGHTALYWYRQSLGQGPEFLIYFQGTGAADDSGLPNDRFFAVRPEGSVSTLKIQRTERGDSAVYLCASSLLGRGYEQYFGPGTRLTVT.

This chain connects TRBV7-9 to TRBJ2-2; TRBD1 might be the D (6 bases). Trimming stripped 3 bases from V and 4 bases from J, with 12 bases between. The germline gives CDR1 SEHNR, CDR2 FQNEAQ (reference sequence). The CDR3 runs to 15 residues. CDR3 in DNA: TGTGCCAGCAGCTTCCGGGACACACTCACCGGGGAGCTGTTTTTT. The encoded protein is CASSFRDTLTGELFF.

This chain links TRBV2 with TRBJ2-5; D not certain. CDR3 size: 14 residues. Germline assignment: CDR1 SNHLY and CDR2 FYNNEI. V was pared by 5 bases and J by 1 base, with 11 bases between. CDR3 coding DNA: TGTGCCAGCAGTCCCAGCACCATCCAAGAGACCCAGTACTTC. This gives the protein CASSPSTIQETQYF.

In this sample, this clone turned up once. J is TRBJ1-6 and V is TRBV21-1; the table's TRBD1 call for D was not verified on the DNA. TRBV21-1 is a documented pseudogene. The length of the CDR3 is 17 residues. The CDR3 DNA sequence: TGTGCCAGCAGCAAAAACTCCGACAGCTCCTATAATTCACCCCTCCACTTT. Its translation: CASSKNSDSSYNSPLHF.

The chain has TRBV4-1 and TRBJ2-2; tentative D call: TRBD2 (6 bases). Deletions cut 4 bases from V and 6 bases from J, with 15 bases between. The CDR3 is made up of 15 amino acids. The V gene's germline CDR1 is MGHRA and CDR2 YSYEKL. Here the CDR3 reads CASSRERLGAGELFF. The CDR3 DNA sequence: TGCGCCAGCAGCCGCGAGAGACTAGGGGCCGGGGAGCTGTTTTTT.

J is TRBJ2-2 and V is TRBV5-1; 11 bases align to TRBD2. The CDR3 length is 15 residues. Losses at the gene ends were 7 bases for V and 3 bases for J; bases not matched to a gene: 5. Per the germline V gene, CDR1 is SGHRS and CDR2 is YFSETQ. The CDR3 DNA sequence: TGCGCCAGCGTAGCGGGAGGGCTGTACACCGGGGAGCTGTTTTTT. Translated, it gives CASVAGGLYTGELFF.

V usage is TRBV6-6 and J usage is TRBJ2-7, with 9 bases fitting TRBD2. The CDR3 has 15 amino acids. Germline lookup yields CDR1 MNHNY and CDR2 SVGAGI (reference sequence). V lost 2 bases and J lost 0; bases outside the gene matches: 2. The chain's CDR3 is CASSYAGGSSYEQYF. The CDR3 nucleotides read TGTGCCAGCAGTTACGCGGGAGGGAGCTCCTACGAGCAGTACTTC.

The chain joins TRBV10-1 to TRBJ2-1, with 9 bases aligning to TRBD1. Germline V gene lookup returns CDR1 WNHNN and CDR2 SYGVQD (reference sequence). The ends lost 4 bases at V and 5 bases at J; junction bases unmatched: 3. CDR3 length equals 14 residues. CDR3 DNA: TGCGCCAGCAGTGCCGGGACAGGGCACAATGAGCAGTTCTTC. Amino acid sequence: CASSAGTGHNEQFF.

The rearrangement uses TRBV28 and TRBJ1-2; D is possibly TRBD1 (6 bases). V was clipped by 8 bases and J by 8 bases, with 24 bases between them. Germline V gives CDR1 MDHEN, CDR2 SYDVKM. There are 15 residues in the CDR3. CDR3 loop: CASQEVRGAPKGYTF. CDR3 DNA sequence: TGTGCCAGCCAAGAGGTACGGGGGGCGCCGAAAGGCTACACCTTC.

This clone was found once. The chain employs TRBV7-2 and TRBJ2-2, with 9 bases lining up with TRBD2. The CDR3 contains 15 residues. CDR1 and CDR2 from the germline V gene are SGHTA and FQGNSA. V was clipped by 3 bases and J by 6 bases; unmatched bases: 5. CDR3 coding DNA: TGTGCCAGCAGCTTCGCCCTAGCGGGACCCGGGGAGCTGTTTTTT. Its translation: CASSFALAGPGELFF.

V gene TRBV28 combines with J gene TRBJ1-2; D not resolved. Germline loops: CDR1 MDHEN, CDR2 SYDVKM. Trimming left V 3 bases short and J 6 bases short, with 11 bases between. The CDR3 covers 13 residues. CDR3 in DNA: TGTGCCAGCAGTTTCCCACAGCCCCATGGCTACACCTTC. This gives the protein CASSFPQPHGYTF.

The chain links TRBV5-6 to TRBJ2-1; either TRBD1 or TRBD2 may fit D (5 bases each). Germline values: CDR1 SGHDT, CDR2 YYEEEE. V was pared by 0 bases and J by 0 bases, with 10 bases between. The CDR3 loop spans 16 amino acids. CDR3 loop: CASSLVGTGSYNEQFF. CDR3 bases: TGTGCCAGCAGCTTGGTGGGGACGGGCTCCTACAATGAGCAGTTCTTC.